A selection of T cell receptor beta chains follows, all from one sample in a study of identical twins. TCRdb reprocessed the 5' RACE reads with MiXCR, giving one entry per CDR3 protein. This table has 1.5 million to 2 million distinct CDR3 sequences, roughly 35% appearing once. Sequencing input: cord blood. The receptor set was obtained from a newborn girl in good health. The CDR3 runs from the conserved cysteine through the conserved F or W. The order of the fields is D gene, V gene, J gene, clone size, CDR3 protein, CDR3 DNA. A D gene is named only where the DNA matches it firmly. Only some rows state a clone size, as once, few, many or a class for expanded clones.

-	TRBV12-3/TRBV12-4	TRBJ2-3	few	CASRRQSTDTQYF	TGTGCCAGCAGAAGACAGAGCACAGATACGCAGTATTTT
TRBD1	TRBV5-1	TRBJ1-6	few	CASSTVDRGRYSPLHF	TGCGCCAGCAGCACCGTTGACAGGGGCCGGTATTCACCCCTCCACTTT
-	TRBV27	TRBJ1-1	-	CASRLSLGTEAFF	TGTGCCAGCAGGCTCTCCTTGGGCACTGAAGCTTTCTTT
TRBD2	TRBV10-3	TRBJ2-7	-	CAISESGTSVDEQYF	TGTGCCATCAGTGAGTCGGGGACTAGCGTGGACGAGCAGTACTTC
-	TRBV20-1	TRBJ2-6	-	CSASSGANVPTF	TGCAGTGCTAGCTCTGGGGCCAACGTCCCGACTTTC
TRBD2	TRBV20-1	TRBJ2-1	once	CTGKTSGGHNEQFF	TGCACTGGAAAGACTAGCGGGGGACACAATGAGCAGTTCTTC
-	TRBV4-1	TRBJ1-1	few	CASSQDISGVLEAFF	TGCGCCAGCAGCCAAGATATCTCGGGGGTTCTTGAAGCTTTCTTT
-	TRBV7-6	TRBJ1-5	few	CASSFRSGTGQPQHF	TGTGCCAGCAGCTTCAGGTCAGGGACGGGTCAGCCTCAGCATTTT
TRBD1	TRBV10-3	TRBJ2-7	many	CAISDTGTGGYEQYF	TGTGCCATCAGTGATACCGGGACAGGGGGCTACGAGCAGTACTTC
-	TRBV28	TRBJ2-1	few	CASSSRPWDYNEQFF	TGTGCCAGCAGTTCTCGACCCTGGGACTACAATGAGCAGTTCTTC
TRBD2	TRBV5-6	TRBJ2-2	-	CASSPRGGYVTGELFF	TGTGCCAGCAGCCCTAGGGGAGGGTATGTCACCGGGGAGCTGTTTTTT
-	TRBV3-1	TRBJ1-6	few	CASTCEGPPLHF	TGTGCCAGCACCTGCGAGGGTCCACCCCTCCACTTT
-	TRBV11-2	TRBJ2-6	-	CASSDKSGANVLTF	TGTGCCAGCAGCGACAAATCTGGGGCCAACGTCCTGACTTTC
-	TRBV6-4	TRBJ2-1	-	CASSDSAGPYNEQFF	TGTGCCAGCAGTGACTCGGCAGGGCCCTACAATGAGCAGTTCTTC
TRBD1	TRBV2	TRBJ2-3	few	CASSEQRGQGGHTQYF	TGTGCCAGCAGTGAACAGCGGGGACAGGGAGGACATACGCAGTATTTT
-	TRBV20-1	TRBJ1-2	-	CSARGGARVYTF	TGCAGTGCTAGAGGGGGGGCTCGGGTCTACACCTTC
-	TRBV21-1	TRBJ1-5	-	CASSKNRGRNQPQHF	TGTGCCAGCAGCAAAAACAGGGGGCGCAATCAGCCCCAGCATTTT